These T cell receptor beta chains were read from a single sample in a study of blood T cell repertoires in COVID-19. The protocol was immunoSEQ multiplex PCR, while the TCRdb copy is restricted to in-frame clones and leaves out a portion. Of about 280,000 clones listed, less than 85% are singletons. Sequencing input: PBMCs or T cells enriched from blood (not recorded which). These receptors were taken from a woman aged 50 to 60 who had recovered from COVID-19. CDR3s include the opening cysteine and the closing phenylalanine or tryptophan. D genes are given only for firm matches. Size values are once, few and many counts, or a class for expanded clones, and some rows have none.

j_call d_call cdr3_length clone_size v_call cdr3_aa cdr3_nt
TRBJ2-1 NA 12 NA TRBV5-5 CASSFNNNEQFF TGTGCCAGCAGTTTTAATAACAATGAGCAGTTCTTC
TRBJ1-1 NA 13 NA TRBV12-3/TRBV12-4 CASRGLGRDEAFF TGTGCCAGCAGGGGACTGGGCAGGGATGAAGCTTTCTTT
TRBJ1-3 NA 14 few TRBV28 CASSSPGSGNTIYF TGTGCCAGCAGTTCCCCCGGGTCGGGAAACACCATATATTTT
TRBJ2-6 NA 18 NA TRBV14 CASSQDRALSSGANVLTF TGTGCCAGCAGCCAAGATCGTGCACTAAGCTCTGGGGCCAACGTCCTGACTTTC
TRBJ1-2 NA 13 NA TRBV12-3/TRBV12-4 CASSLGRNYGYTF TGTGCCAGCAGTTTAGGGCGGAACTATGGCTACACCTTC
TRBJ1-1 NA 15 once TRBV19 CASSINEPGDTEAFF TGTGCCAGTAGTATTAATGAACCGGGTGACACTGAAGCTTTCTTT
TRBJ1-1 TRBD1 15 once TRBV7-3 CASSKDRGTNTEAFF TGTGCCAGCAGTAAGGACAGGGGGACGAACACTGAAGCTTTCTTT
TRBJ1-3 NA 13 few TRBV27 CASSPSSGNTIYF TGTGCCAGCAGTCCTAGCTCTGGAAACACCATATATTTT
TRBJ1-5 NA 13 few TRBV30 CAWSMMAGQPQHF TGTGCCTGGAGTATGATGGCAGGTCAGCCCCAGCATTTT
TRBJ1-2 NA 14 NA TRBV27 CASRALGENYGYTF TGTGCCAGCCGCGCTCTTGGGGAGAACTATGGCTACACCTTC
TRBJ1-2 TRBD1 16 once TRBV7-9 CASSLGGQALNYGYTF TGTGCCAGCAGCTTGGGTGGACAGGCCCTTAACTATGGCTACACCTTC
TRBJ1-5 NA 16 NA TRBV5-6 CASSLVGLGPNQPQHF TGTGCCAGCAGCTTGGTTGGGTTGGGGCCCAATCAGCCCCAGCATTTT
TRBJ1-2 TRBD1 13 NA TRBV5-6 CASSWTGTYGYTF TGTGCCAGCAGCTGGACAGGGACCTATGGCTACACCTTC
TRBJ1-2 TRBD1 16 NA TRBV10-3 CAIRRGTGDWNYGYTF TGTGCCATCAGGCGGGGGACAGGGGACTGGAACTATGGCTACACCTTC
TRBJ1-6 NA 13 NA TRBV9 CASSVSYNSPLHF TGTGCCAGCAGCGTATCGTATAATTCACCCCTCCACTTT
TRBJ2-7 NA 14 NA TRBV28 CASSFSNGDYEQYF TGTGCCAGCAGTTTTTCGAACGGAGACTACGAGCAGTACTTC
TRBJ2-5 TRBD2 16 NA TRBV7-6 CASSLAAASGGATQYF TGTGCCAGCAGCTTAGCGGCGGCTAGCGGGGGGGCGACCCAGTACTTC
TRBJ1-1 TRBD1 13 NA TRBV25-1 CASSETLGQGATF TGTGCCAGCAGTGAAACATTAGGACAGGGGGCGACTTTT
TRBJ2-1 TRBD2 14 NA TRBV29-1 CSVETSGAYNEQFF TGCAGCGTCGAGACTAGCGGGGCCTACAATGAGCAGTTCTTC
TRBJ2-5 NA 15 NA TRBV9 CASSVGSGRMETQYF TGTGCCAGCAGCGTAGGGTCAGGGAGGATGGAGACCCAGTACTTC
TRBJ1-2 NA 14 once TRBV4-1 CASSQGSANYGYTF TGCGCCAGCAGCCAAGGGTCAGCTAACTATGGCTACACCTTC
TRBJ1-4 TRBD1 13 NA TRBV12-3/TRBV12-4 CASSQGVSEKLFF TGTGCCAGCAGTCAGGGGGTTAGTGAAAAACTGTTTTTT
TRBJ1-5 TRBD1 20 NA TRBV19 CASSIFGTGPTKTPYQPQHF TGTGCCAGTAGTATTTTTGGGACAGGGCCAACAAAAACCCCATATCAGCCCCAGCATTTT
TRBJ2-5 TRBD1 12 NA TRBV6-5 CASTGGEETQYF TGTGCCAGCACAGGGGGCGAAGAGACCCAGTACTTC
TRBJ1-2 NA 15 NA TRBV5-6 CASSRTDTADYGYTF TGTGCCAGCAGCCGAACGGACACAGCAGACTATGGCTACACCTTC
TRBJ2-7 NA 13 NA TRBV5-1 CASSFGTSYEQYF TGCGCCAGCAGCTTCGGGACAAGTTACGAGCAGTACTTC
TRBJ2-5 NA 15 NA TRBV5-5 CASSPGSTGTETQYF TGTGCCAGCAGCCCCGGCTCAACGGGTACAGAGACCCAGTACTTC
TRBJ1-6 TRBD1 13 once TRBV14 CASSRQGHSPLHF TGTGCCAGCAGCCGACAGGGGCACTCACCCCTCCACTTT
TRBJ2-5 TRBD2 15 NA TRBV6-5 CASSTGLATQETQYF TGTGCCAGCAGCACTGGACTAGCGACACAAGAGACCCAGTACTTC
TRBJ2-2 TRBD2 17 NA TRBV6-2/TRBV6-3 CASSYAGLAENTGELFF TGTGCCAGCAGTTACGCTGGCCTAGCGGAGAACACCGGGGAGCTGTTTTTT
TRBJ1-5 NA 18 NA TRBV11-3 CASRNSWEGFASSPPQHF TGTGCCAGCAGAAACAGCTGGGAGGGGTTCGCCTCCTCTCCGCCCCAGCATTTT
TRBJ2-1 TRBD2 16 NA TRBV25-1 CASSDLSGSSYNEQFF TGTGCCAGCAGTGACCTTAGCGGGAGCTCCTACAATGAGCAGTTCTTC
TRBJ1-5 NA 13 NA TRBV6-5 CASSYDGNQPQHF TGTGCCAGCAGTTACGACGGGAATCAGCCCCAGCATTTT
TRBJ2-7 NA 13 NA TRBV6-1 CASSEGTAHEQYF TGTGCCAGCAGTGAAGGGACAGCCCACGAGCAGTACTTC
TRBJ2-7 NA 14 once TRBV5-5 CASSKRTGLDEQYF TGTGCCAGCAGCAAACGTACAGGGCTCGACGAGCAGTACTTC
TRBJ2-2 NA 15 NA TRBV15 CATSRDQRATGELFF TGTGCCACCAGCAGAGATCAGCGCGCCACCGGGGAGCTGTTTTTT
TRBJ2-7 TRBD2 15 NA TRBV4-2 CASSQDLAGGREQYF TGTGCCAGCAGCCAAGACCTAGCGGGGGGGCGCGAGCAGTACTTC
TRBJ2-7 NA 15 few TRBV15 CATSRMSGALYEQYF TGTGCCACCAGCAGAATGTCCGGAGCTCTGTACGAGCAGTACTTC
TRBJ1-1 TRBD1 15 NA TRBV28 CASSLSDRVNTEAFF TGTGCCAGCAGTTTAAGTGACAGGGTGAACACTGAAGCTTTCTTT
TRBJ2-7 NA 13 NA TRBV20-1 CSASGAGIHEQYF TGCAGTGCTAGTGGCGCAGGGATCCACGAGCAGTACTTC
TRBJ1-6 TRBD1 14 NA TRBV5-1 CASSATGERSPLHF TGCGCCAGCAGCGCAACAGGGGAACGATCACCCCTCCACTTT
TRBJ2-3 NA 11 NA TRBV30 CAWSAPDTQYF TGTGCCTGGAGTGCTCCAGATACGCAGTATTTT
TRBJ2-1 TRBD1 14 NA TRBV5-8 CASIGTGGRNEQFF TGTGCCAGCATCGGGACAGGGGGCAGGAATGAGCAGTTCTTC
TRBJ2-1 TRBD1 15 NA TRBV5-1 CASSLRQGSGNEQFF TGCGCCAGCAGCTTGCGACAGGGGTCAGGCAATGAGCAGTTCTTC
TRBJ2-7 NA 15 NA TRBV4-2 CASSQGTASSYEQYF TGTGCCAGCAGCCAAGGGACTGCAAGCTCCTACGAGCAGTACTTC
TRBJ2-1 NA 16 NA TRBV21-1 CASSNFWEDPYNEQFF TGTGCCAGCAGCAATTTCTGGGAGGATCCCTACAATGAGCAGTTCTTC
TRBJ2-3 TRBD1 13 NA TRBV3-1/TRBV3-2 CASSQDNRGAQYF TGTGCCAGCAGCCAAGACAACAGGGGAGCGCAGTATTTT
TRBJ1-3 TRBD1 16 NA TRBV5-1 CASSSRQGNSGNTIYF TGCGCCAGCAGCTCGCGACAGGGGAACTCTGGAAACACCATATATTTT
TRBJ2-7 TRBD2 14 NA TRBV6-1 CASSESGYSGRWYF TGTGCCAGCAGTGAATCAGGATATAGCGGGAGGTGGTACTTC
TRBJ2-2 NA 16 NA TRBV24-1 CATSTARLSNTGELFF TGTGCCACCTCGACAGCCAGGCTGTCGAACACCGGGGAGCTGTTTTTT
TRBJ2-1 TRBD2 20 NA TRBV7-8 CASSFFSGGNKRSSYNEQFF TGTGCCAGCAGCTTCTTTAGCGGGGGGAATAAAAGAAGCTCCTACAATGAGCAGTTCTTC